This TCR beta chain stems from a study of control samples from healthy donors and cancer patients. Libraries were prepared by immunoSEQ multiplex PCR; TCRdb keeps only in-frame clonotypes and omits some of them. The sample lists more than 100,000 clones, roughly 90% seen once, with roughly 7.8% in the top ten. Germline V gives CDR1 SQVTM, CDR2 ANQGSEA. CDR3 length equals 12 residues. V shed 7 bases, J shed 2 bases, and the junction held 2 bases outside the gene matches. In its sample, this clone was seen once. The chain uses TRBV29-1 and TRBJ1-3; TRBD1 matches 7 bases. This clonotype originated in a man in his late teens or twenties in good health. Sequencing used blood. CDR3 DNA sequence: TGCAGCGGTACAGGGGCTGGAAACACCATATATTTT. Translated: CSGTGAGNTIYF.